A selection of T cell receptor beta chains follows, all from one sample in a study of CD8 T cells in Susac syndrome. TCRdb ran MiXCR on the immunoSEQ multiplex PCR reads and lists one entry per CDR3 protein. The sample includes about 300,000 distinct CDR3 sequences, about nine tenths of them seen just once. The sample comprised CD8+ T cells from PBMCs. These receptors all come from a human donor with multiple sclerosis. CDR3s include the opening cysteine and the closing phenylalanine or tryptophan. The D gene is left open where the match is weak. Size is omitted from some rows. Given values are once, few, many or a class for expanded clones.

D gene	J gene	V gene	clone size	CDR3 DNA	CDR3 protein
TRBD2	TRBJ2-1	TRBV18	NA	TGTGCCAGCTCACCACCTCGCGGGAGGATATACAATGAGCAGTTCTTC	CASSPPRGRIYNEQFF
NA	TRBJ2-1	TRBV6-4	NA	TGTGCCAGCAGTGGTGGTGGTTCCTCCAATGAGCAGTTCTTC	CASSGGGSSNEQFF
NA	TRBJ1-2	TRBV18	NA	TGTGCCAGCTCACACTCCGGCGGGTATGGCTACACCTTC	CASSHSGGYGYTF
TRBD1	TRBJ2-1	TRBV19	NA	TGTGCCAGTAGTATTACAGGGGGAAGCTCCTACAATGAGCAGTTCTTC	CASSITGGSSYNEQFF
NA	TRBJ2-3	TRBV27	NA	TGTGCCAGCAGTGACATACCCGCAGATACGCAGTATTTT	CASSDIPADTQYF
NA	TRBJ2-5	TRBV21-1	NA	TGTGCCAGCAGTCCTGGGACATGCGGACTAGCGGGAGAGGTGGAGACCCAGTACTTC	CASSPGTCGLAGEVETQYF
NA	TRBJ2-5	TRBV27	NA	TGTGCCAGCAGTCCACTGACAGTAGAAGAGACCCAGTACTTC	CASSPLTVEETQYF
NA	TRBJ2-7	TRBV4-3	NA	TGCGCCAGCAGCCAAGAGTGGCTGGGCTCCTACGAGCAGTACTTC	CASSQEWLGSYEQYF
TRBD2	TRBJ2-7	TRBV6-1	few	TGTGCCAGCAAAATTAGCGGGAGGAGCTCCTACGAGCAGTACTTC	CASKISGRSSYEQYF
NA	TRBJ2-2	TRBV20-1	NA	TGCAGTGTTGCTACGGGCGTTCGTATAGCCGGGGAGCTGTTTTTT	CSVATGVRIAGELFF
TRBD1	TRBJ1-1	TRBV7-9	NA	TGTGCCAGCAGCTTAGGGGGACAGACTGAAGCTTTCTTT	CASSLGGQTEAFF
NA	TRBJ1-4	TRBV7-9	NA	TGTGCCAGCAGCCAGGAGGGGGAAAAACTGTTTTTT	CASSQEGEKLFF
TRBD1	TRBJ2-1	TRBV20-1	NA	TGCAGTGCTAGGGGACAGGGGTCGTGGAATGAGCAGTTCTTC	CSARGQGSWNEQFF
NA	TRBJ1-5	TRBV4-2	NA	TGTGCCAGCAGCCAAGAACAGGGCAGCAATCAGCCCCAGCATTTT	CASSQEQGSNQPQHF
NA	TRBJ2-7	TRBV4-3	NA	TGCGCCAGCAGCCAAGAACCTGCCGGAGGCTACGAGCAGTACTTC	CASSQEPAGGYEQYF
NA	TRBJ2-1	TRBV6-2/TRBV6-3	once	TGTGCCAGCACCCAAAACATAGACTCCTACAATGAGCAGTTCTTC	CASTQNIDSYNEQFF
NA	TRBJ1-1	TRBV20-1	once	TGCAGTGCTAGAGACGGGGACCGGGTAATTGAAGCTTTCTTT	CSARDGDRVIEAFF
TRBD1	TRBJ2-7	TRBV6-5	few	TGTGCCAGCAGTTACTCGGGGACAGGTCTCGAGCAGTACTTC	CASSYSGTGLEQYF
TRBD1	TRBJ1-5	TRBV12-3/TRBV12-4	NA	TGTGCCAGCAGTTTAGAGACAGGGATCAATCAGCCCCAGCATTTT	CASSLETGINQPQHF
NA	TRBJ1-1	TRBV30	once	TGTGCCTGGAGTCCCCTGCCTCTCACTGAAGCTTTCTTT	CAWSPLPLTEAFF
NA	TRBJ2-3	TRBV19	NA	TGTGCCAGTAGTATTTTGGAGCTCTCCACAGATACGCAGTATTTT	CASSILELSTDTQYF
TRBD1	TRBJ1-5	TRBV6-2/TRBV6-3	few	TGTGCCAGCAGTTCGACAGGGGGCTATCAGCCCCAGCATTTT	CASSSTGGYQPQHF
TRBD1	TRBJ1-1	TRBV9	NA	TGTGCCAGCAGCGTAGTGGGACAGGTGGGCACTGAAGCTTTCTTT	CASSVVGQVGTEAFF
TRBD2	TRBJ2-1	TRBV7-3	NA	TGTGCCAGCAGCGCGACTAGCGGGAGCCCCTCCTACAATGAGCAGTTCTTC	CASSATSGSPSYNEQFF
NA	TRBJ2-7	TRBV29-1	NA	TGCAGCGTTGTACAGGACCTCTACGAGCAGTACTTC	CSVVQDLYEQYF
NA	TRBJ1-2	TRBV5-5	NA	TGTGCCAGCAGCTTCTACAGGGTGGTCGGCGACTATGGCTACACCTTC	CASSFYRVVGDYGYTF
NA	TRBJ2-7	TRBV28	once	TGTGCCAGCAGTTTTATGATCGAGCAGTACTTC	CASSFMIEQYF
NA	TRBJ2-7	TRBV2	NA	TGTGCCAGCAGTGGGAGAGGTATCGGGACAAGCTCCTACGAGCAGTACTTC	CASSGRGIGTSSYEQYF
TRBD2	TRBJ2-7	TRBV11-2	NA	TGTGCCAGCAGCCGAGCGGGCGGGAGGACCGAGCAGTACTTC	CASSRAGGRTEQYF
TRBD2	TRBJ2-3	TRBV29-1	NA	TGCAGCGTCAAGGGACTAGCGGGGTGGAACACAGATACGCAGTATTTT	CSVKGLAGWNTDTQYF
NA	TRBJ2-1	TRBV19	NA	TGTGCCAGTAGTATACCGGCGGGCCGCAATGAGCAGTTCTTC	CASSIPAGRNEQFF
NA	TRBJ1-5	TRBV11-2	NA	TGTGCCAGCAGCCCCCTTTTAGGCGGCAATCAGCCCCAGCATTTT	CASSPLLGGNQPQHF
NA	TRBJ2-3	TRBV25-1	NA	TGTGCCAGCAGTAAATTTCTAGATACGCAGTATTTT	CASSKFLDTQYF
TRBD1	TRBJ2-7	TRBV20-1	NA	TGCAGTGCTAGAGGGTTCGCCGGGACAGAACCCTACGAGCAGTACTTC	CSARGFAGTEPYEQYF
NA	TRBJ1-2	TRBV6-6	NA	TGTGCCAGCAGTTACTCGACTGAAAACTATGGCTACACCTTC	CASSYSTENYGYTF
TRBD1	TRBJ2-4	TRBV7-9	NA	TGTGCCAGCAGCCAACAGGGGCTCAAAAACATTCAGTACTTC	CASSQQGLKNIQYF
TRBD2	TRBJ2-1	TRBV12-3/TRBV12-4	NA	TGTGCCAGCAGTTCACTAGCGGGAGTGTACAATGAGCAGTTCTTC	CASSSLAGVYNEQFF
NA	TRBJ1-2	TRBV7-9	NA	TGTGCCAGCAGCGGGGTCGGGAGGAGCGGCTACACCTTC	CASSGVGRSGYTF
TRBD2	TRBJ2-1	TRBV30	NA	TGTGCCTGGAGTGCTGAACTAGCGGGAACGTTGAATGAGCAGTTCTTC	CAWSAELAGTLNEQFF
TRBD1	TRBJ2-1	TRBV12-3/TRBV12-4	NA	TGTGCCAGCAGTTTGGGGACAGGGCCGTACAATGAGCAGTTCTTC	CASSLGTGPYNEQFF
TRBD1	TRBJ1-5	TRBV20-1	NA	TGCAGTGCGCTGGACAGGGACGGTCAGCCCCAGCATTTT	CSALDRDGQPQHF
NA	TRBJ2-2	TRBV29-1	once	TGCAGCGTTGATGGAGGGCTGGACACCGGGGAGCTGTTTTTT	CSVDGGLDTGELFF
NA	TRBJ2-7	TRBV15	NA	TGTGCCACCAGCAGAGCCGGACGGTGGTACGAGCAGTACTTC	CATSRAGRWYEQYF
TRBD1	TRBJ1-3	TRBV6-2/TRBV6-3	few	TGTGCCAGCAGATCCGACAGGGCCACTGGAAACACCATATATTTT	CASRSDRATGNTIYF
TRBD2	TRBJ2-2	TRBV29-1	NA	TGCAGCGTTGAGGTAGCGGGAAAGAACACCGGGGAGCTGTTTTTT	CSVEVAGKNTGELFF
NA	TRBJ2-3	TRBV28	NA	TGTGCCAGCAGTTTCGAGGAACTAGTTACCACAGATACGCAGTATTTT	CASSFEELVTTDTQYF
TRBD2	TRBJ2-3	TRBV20-1	NA	TGCAGTGCTAGATGGACTAGCGGGAGTATTGCAGATACGCAGTATTTT	CSARWTSGSIADTQYF
NA	TRBJ2-7	TRBV4-1	NA	TGCGCCAGCAGCCAAGATTTTGCAGGGTACGAGCAGTACTTC	CASSQDFAGYEQYF
NA	TRBJ2-1	TRBV5-4	NA	TGTGCCAGCAGCTATGTCCAGGGCAATGAGCAGTTCTTC	CASSYVQGNEQFF
TRBD1	TRBJ1-2	TRBV30	NA	TGTGCCTGGGGGGGACAGGGACTCGGCGGCTACACCTTC	CAWGGQGLGGYTF
TRBD1	TRBJ1-6	TRBV20-1	NA	TGCAGTGCTAGTGACCTGACAGGGTCGAGCTCCTATAATTCACCCCTCCACTTT	CSASDLTGSSSYNSPLHF